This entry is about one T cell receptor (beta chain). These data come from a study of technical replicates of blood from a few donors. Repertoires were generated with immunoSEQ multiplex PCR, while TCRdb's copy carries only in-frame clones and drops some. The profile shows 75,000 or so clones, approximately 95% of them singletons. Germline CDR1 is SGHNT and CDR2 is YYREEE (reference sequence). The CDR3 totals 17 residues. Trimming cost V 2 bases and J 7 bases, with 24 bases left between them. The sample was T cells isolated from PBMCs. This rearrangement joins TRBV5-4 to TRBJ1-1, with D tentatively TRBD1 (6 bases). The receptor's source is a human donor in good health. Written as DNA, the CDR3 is TGTGCCAGCAGCTTACGAGGGGGGGGCCGCAGGTATGTTGAAGCTTTCTTT. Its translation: CASSLRGGGRRYVEAFF.